This T cell receptor beta chain was captured by sequencing in a study of blood T cell repertoires in COVID-19. Turning to the study itself: Material from acute and convalescent COVID-19 was sourced from the United States, Italy and Spain. T cells, B-cell-depleted T cells, or PBMCs supplied cDNA or gDNA.

This CDR3 spans 13 amino acids. V lost 6 bases, J lost 7 bases, and 14 bases lay in between. Original analysis: Amplification of reference gene primers was used by the study to estimate nucleated cell counts. Sequenced by immunoSEQ multiplex PCR; TCRdb stores in-frame clones only, minus some. V, J and clone size were drawn from that table, and D and trimming were deduced from the DNA. The sample carries approximately 300,000 clones, around 90% recorded once. Seattle-derived patients entered the study during active infection and were followed longitudinally. The TCR originated in a woman aged 25-40 years with COVID-19, enrolled during active disease. The rearrangement links TRBV12-3 or TRBV12-4 to TRBJ2-3; perhaps TRBD2 as D (5 bases). The sample taken for sequencing was peripheral blood. The CDR3: CASRVGGLNTQYF. The CDR3 coding sequence is TGTGCCAGCAGAGTAGGAGGTTTAAATACGCAGTATTTT.